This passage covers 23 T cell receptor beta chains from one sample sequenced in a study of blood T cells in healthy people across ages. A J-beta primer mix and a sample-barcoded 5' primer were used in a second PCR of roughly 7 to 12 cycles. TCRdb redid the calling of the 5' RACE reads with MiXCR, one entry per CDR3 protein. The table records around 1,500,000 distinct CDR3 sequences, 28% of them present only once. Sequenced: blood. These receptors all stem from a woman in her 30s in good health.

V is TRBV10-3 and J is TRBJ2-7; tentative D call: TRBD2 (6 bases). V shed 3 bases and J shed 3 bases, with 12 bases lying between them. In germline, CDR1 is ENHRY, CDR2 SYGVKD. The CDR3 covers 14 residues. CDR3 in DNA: TGTGCCATCAGTGAACTAGCTAGGGTCTACGAGCAGTACTTC. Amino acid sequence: CAISELARVYEQYF.

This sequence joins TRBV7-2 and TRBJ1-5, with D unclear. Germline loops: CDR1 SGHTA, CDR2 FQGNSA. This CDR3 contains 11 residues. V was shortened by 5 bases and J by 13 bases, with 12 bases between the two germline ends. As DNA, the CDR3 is TGTGCCAGCAGCGTCGGTTGGAGGCAGCATTTT. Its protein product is CASSVGWRQHF.

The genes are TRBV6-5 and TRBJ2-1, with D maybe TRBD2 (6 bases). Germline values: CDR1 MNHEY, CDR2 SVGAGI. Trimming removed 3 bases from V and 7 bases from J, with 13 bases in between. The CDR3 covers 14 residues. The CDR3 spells CASSYLSGRNEQFF. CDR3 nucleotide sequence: TGTGCCAGCAGTTATCTCAGCGGGCGGAATGAGCAGTTCTTC.

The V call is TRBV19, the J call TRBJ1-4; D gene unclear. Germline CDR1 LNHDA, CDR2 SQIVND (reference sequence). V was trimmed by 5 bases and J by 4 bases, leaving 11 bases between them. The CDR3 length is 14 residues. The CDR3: CASSLSAYNEKLFF. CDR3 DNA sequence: TGTGCCAGTAGTCTCTCGGCATATAATGAAAAACTGTTTTTT.

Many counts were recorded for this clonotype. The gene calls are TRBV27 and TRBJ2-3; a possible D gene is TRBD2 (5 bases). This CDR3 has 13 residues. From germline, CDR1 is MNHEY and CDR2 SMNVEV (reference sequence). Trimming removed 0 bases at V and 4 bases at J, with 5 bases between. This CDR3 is CASSLSRADTQYF. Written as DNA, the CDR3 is TGTGCCAGCAGTTTATCGAGGGCAGATACGCAGTATTTT.

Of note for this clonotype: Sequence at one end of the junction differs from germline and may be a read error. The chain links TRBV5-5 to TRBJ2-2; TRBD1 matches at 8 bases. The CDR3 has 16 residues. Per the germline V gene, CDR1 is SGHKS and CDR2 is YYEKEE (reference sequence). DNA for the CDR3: TGTGCCAGCAGCCGCAGGACAGGGCTAGGGCCCGGGGAGCTGTTGTTT. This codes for CASSRRTGLGPGELLF.

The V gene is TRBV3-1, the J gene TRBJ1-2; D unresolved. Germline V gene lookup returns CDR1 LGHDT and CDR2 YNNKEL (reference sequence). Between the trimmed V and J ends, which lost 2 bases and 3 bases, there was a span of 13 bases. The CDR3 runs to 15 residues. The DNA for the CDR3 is TGTGCCAGCAGCCAATACGTCAGGAGGGACTATGGCTACACCTTC. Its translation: CASSQYVRRDYGYTF.

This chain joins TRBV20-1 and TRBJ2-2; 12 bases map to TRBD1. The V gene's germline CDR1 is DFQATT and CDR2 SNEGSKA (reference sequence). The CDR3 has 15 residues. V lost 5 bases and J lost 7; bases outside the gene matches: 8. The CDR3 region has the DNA TGCAGTGCTCCTGGGGGGACAGGGGGCTACGGGGAGCTGTTTTTT. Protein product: CSAPGGTGGYGELFF.

The CDR3 nucleotides are TGCAGCGTTGTCAACAGGGGATCCAGGGACACCTTC. Amino acids: CSVVNRGSRDTF. V gene TRBV29-1 combines with J gene TRBJ1-2; 7 nucleotides match TRBD1. The CDR3 is 12 residues long. Germline V gene lookup returns CDR1 SQVTM and CDR2 ANQGSEA. V trimming: 4 bases; J trimming: 12 bases; junction bases outside the gene matches: 11. The full variable domain, completed using reference TRBV29-1 and TRBJ1-2, is SAVISQKPSRDICQRGTSLTIQCQVDSQVTMMFWYRQQPGQSLTLIATANQGSEATYESGFVIDKFPISRPNLTFSTLTVSNMSPEDSSIYLCSVVNRGSRDTFGSGTRLTVV.

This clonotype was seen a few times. The CDR3: CACDGTGGYEQYF. CDR3 in DNA: TGTGCCTGCGACGGGACAGGGGGATACGAGCAGTACTTC. The V call is TRBV30, the J call TRBJ2-7, with 11 bases lining up with TRBD1. Germline values: CDR1 GTSNPN, CDR2 SVGIG (reference sequence). The CDR3 extends over 13 amino acids. J gave up 4 bases and V 6 bases, and 5 bases lay outside the gene matches.

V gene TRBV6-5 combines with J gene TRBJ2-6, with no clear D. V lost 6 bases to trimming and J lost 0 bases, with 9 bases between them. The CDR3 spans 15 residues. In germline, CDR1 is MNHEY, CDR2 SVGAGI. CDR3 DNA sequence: TGTGCCAGCAGCCGTTATTACTCTGGGGCCAACGTCCTGACTTTC. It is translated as CASSRYYSGANVLTF.

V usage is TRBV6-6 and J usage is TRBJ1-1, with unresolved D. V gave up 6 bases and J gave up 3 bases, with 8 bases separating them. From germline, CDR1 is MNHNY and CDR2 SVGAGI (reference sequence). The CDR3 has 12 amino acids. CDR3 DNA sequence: TGTGCCAGCAGCCAGTATTACACTGAAGCTTTCTTT. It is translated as CASSQYYTEAFF.

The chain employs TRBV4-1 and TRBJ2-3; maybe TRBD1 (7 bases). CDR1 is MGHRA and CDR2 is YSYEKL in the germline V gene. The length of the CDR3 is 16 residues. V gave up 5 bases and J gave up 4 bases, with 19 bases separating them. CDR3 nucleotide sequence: TGCGCCAGCAGCATGGGGGGAAACAGGGGCGCAGATACGCAGTATTTT. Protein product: CASSMGGNRGADTQYF.

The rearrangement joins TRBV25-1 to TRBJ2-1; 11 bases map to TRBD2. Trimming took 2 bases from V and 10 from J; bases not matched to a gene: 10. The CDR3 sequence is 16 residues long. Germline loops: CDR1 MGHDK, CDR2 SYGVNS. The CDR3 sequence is CASSERVTSGTGEQFF. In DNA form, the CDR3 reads TGTGCCAGCAGTGAACGAGTGACTAGCGGGACGGGGGAGCAGTTCTTC.

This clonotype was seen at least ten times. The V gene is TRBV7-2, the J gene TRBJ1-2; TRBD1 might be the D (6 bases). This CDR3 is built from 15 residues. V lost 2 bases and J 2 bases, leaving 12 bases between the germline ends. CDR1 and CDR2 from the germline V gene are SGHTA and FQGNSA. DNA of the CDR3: TGTGCCAGCAGCTTACGTGCCAGGGGAAACTATGGCTACACCTTC. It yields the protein CASSLRARGNYGYTF.

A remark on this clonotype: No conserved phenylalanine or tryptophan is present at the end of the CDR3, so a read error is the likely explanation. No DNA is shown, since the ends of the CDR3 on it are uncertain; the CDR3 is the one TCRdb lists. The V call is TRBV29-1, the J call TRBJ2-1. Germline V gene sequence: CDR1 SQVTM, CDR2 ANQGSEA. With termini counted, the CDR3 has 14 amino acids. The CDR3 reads CSSERPVYGYTFGS.

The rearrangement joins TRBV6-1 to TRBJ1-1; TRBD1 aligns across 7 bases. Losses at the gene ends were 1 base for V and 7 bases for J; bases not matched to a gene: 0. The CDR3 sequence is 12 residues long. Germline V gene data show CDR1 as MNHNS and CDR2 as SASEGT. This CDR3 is CASSEGTGEAFF. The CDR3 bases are TGTGCCAGCAGTGAAGGGACAGGTGAAGCTTTCTTT.

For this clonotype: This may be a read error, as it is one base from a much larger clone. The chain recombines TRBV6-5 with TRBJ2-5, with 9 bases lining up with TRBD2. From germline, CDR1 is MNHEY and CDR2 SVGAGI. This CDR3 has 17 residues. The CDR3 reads CANSYSAGGPGQETQYF. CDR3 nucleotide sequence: TGTGCCAACAGTTACTCGGCGGGGGGGCCGGGGCAAGAGACCCAGTACTTC.

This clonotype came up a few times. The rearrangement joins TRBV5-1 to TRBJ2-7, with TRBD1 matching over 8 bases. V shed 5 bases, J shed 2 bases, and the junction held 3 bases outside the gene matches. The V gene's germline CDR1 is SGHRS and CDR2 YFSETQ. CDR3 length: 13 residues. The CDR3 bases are TGCGCCAGCAGGCAGGACAGGGCCTACGAGCAGTACTTC. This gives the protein CASRQDRAYEQYF.

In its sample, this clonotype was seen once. CDR3 bases: TGTGCCAGCAGCCCCGCTAGCGGGGGAGACGACACAGATACGCAGTATTTT. This gives the protein CASSPASGGDDTDTQYF. The chain combines TRBV4-2 with TRBJ2-3; 10 nucleotides match TRBD2. The CDR3 runs 17 residues. V lost 4 bases, J lost 2 bases, and 9 bases stayed unmatched. Germline loops: CDR1 LGHNA, CDR2 YNFKEQ.

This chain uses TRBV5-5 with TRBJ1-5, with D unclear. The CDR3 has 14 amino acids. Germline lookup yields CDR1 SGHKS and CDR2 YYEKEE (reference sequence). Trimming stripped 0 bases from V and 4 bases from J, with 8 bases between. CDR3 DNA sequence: TGTGCCAGCAGCTTGGGACCCCGGAATCAGCCCCAGCATTTT. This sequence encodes CASSLGPRNQPQHF.

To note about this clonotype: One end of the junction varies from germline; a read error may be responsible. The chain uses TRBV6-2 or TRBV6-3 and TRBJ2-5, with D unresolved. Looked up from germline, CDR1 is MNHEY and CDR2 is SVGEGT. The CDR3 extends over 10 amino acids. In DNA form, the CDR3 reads TGTGCCAGCAGTTACTACCTAATAGGCTTC. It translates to CASSYYLIGF.

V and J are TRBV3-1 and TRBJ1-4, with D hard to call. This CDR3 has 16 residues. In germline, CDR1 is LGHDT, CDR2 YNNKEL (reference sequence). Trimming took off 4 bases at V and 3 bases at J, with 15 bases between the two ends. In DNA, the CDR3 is TGTGCCAGCAGCCGTACGTCGGGGTTTGCTAATGAAAAACTGTTTTTT. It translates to CASSRTSGFANEKLFF.